This T cell receptor (beta chain) was retrieved from a study of blood T cells in healthy people across ages. This clonotype was picked up a small number of times. Alongside a J-beta primer mix, a sample-barcoded 5' primer served in a second PCR lasting about 7 to 11 cycles. TCRdb reprocessed the 5' RACE reads via MiXCR and lists one record per CDR3 protein. The table records around 1.5 million distinct CDR3 sequences, approximately 63% of them present only once. Total RNA, at least 6 micrograms per sample, came from PBMCs. This CDR3 has 12 residues. The V end lost 7 bases, the J end lost 3 bases, and 9 bases lay between the germline ends. The germline gives CDR1 SNHLY, CDR2 FYNNEI.

The receptor's source is a man aged 18 to 30 in good health. The sample was blood. V is TRBV2 and J is TRBJ1-2, with a tentative D call TRBD1 (5 bases). The CDR3, as DNA: TGTGCCAGCATTAGGGGCGACTATGGCTACACCTTC. It translates to CASIRGDYGYTF.